These T cell receptor beta chains were read from a single sample in a study of blood T cell repertoires in COVID-19. The data were produced by immunoSEQ multiplex PCR, yet TCRdb's version contains in-frame clones alone and is incomplete. The sample has about 180,000 clones, about nine tenths seen once; the top ten hold approximately 9%. The sequenced sample was PBMCs or T cells enriched from blood (not recorded which). The receptors come from a woman younger than 30 who had recovered from COVID-19. Each CDR3 is given without its conserved first and last residue. Each record gives: CDR3 length, V gene, CDR3 protein.

12 | TRBV19 | ASSIGRQGTEAF
13 | TRBV4-1 | ASSQGITGSDGYT
12 | TRBV28 | ASSLAGQGVIAF
13 | TRBV28 | ASSDQTGVQETQY
13 | TRBV5-6 | ASSLKGQGRSGYT
15 | TRBV28 | ASSLITGTSGNNEQF
12 | TRBV6-1 | ASSELTGSYEQY
12 | TRBV27 | ASSTGTGGGEQY
11 | TRBV6-4 | ASSPDEASPLH
13 | TRBV7-6 | ASSLALPGMETQY
10 | TRBV29-1 | SVVRVNTEAF
12 | TRBV19 | ASSRDRGVTEAF
12 | TRBV14 | ASSQGGVPYEQY
12 | TRBV9 | ASSGMSANTEAF
13 | TRBV7-9 | ASSRIGQGVNGYT
12 | TRBV7-9 | ASSPQGSTDTQY